The 28 T cell receptor beta chains given below trace back to one sample, sequenced in a study of blood T cells in healthy people across ages. A second PCR of 7 to 11 cycles used a sample-barcoded 5' primer and a J-beta primer mix. TCRdb reprocessed the 5' RACE reads with MiXCR, giving one entry per CDR3 protein. The sample records 1.5 million to 2 million distinct CDR3 sequences, 40% to 55% being singletons. Sequencing was carried out using blood. The receptors stem from a woman aged 40 to 50 in good health.

The genes are TRBV29-1 and TRBJ2-1; the match to TRBD1 covers 8 bases. This CDR3 has 12 amino acids. CDR1 and CDR2 (germline): SQVTM, ANQGSEA. This CDR3 reads CCARQGTYEQFF. The CDR3 DNA follows: TGCTGCGCCCGACAGGGGACCTACGAGCAGTTCTTC.

This clonotype was picked up a small number of times. This chain joins TRBV4-1 and TRBJ2-3; TRBD2 agrees at 9 bases. This CDR3 region has 17 residues. Germline V gene lookup returns CDR1 MGHRA and CDR2 YSYEKL. With V trimmed by 3 bases and J by 0 bases, 7 bases remained unmatched. The CDR3 nucleotides read TGCGCCAGCAGCCACCCGACTAGCGGATTTAGCACAGATACGCAGTATTTT. Translating gives CASSHPTSGFSTDTQYF.

For this clonotype: A read error may account for a junction end that differs from germline. The chain joins TRBV5-1 to TRBJ2-7; D is ambiguous. CDR1 SGHRS and CDR2 YFSETQ come from the germline V gene. This CDR3 region has 12 residues. CDR3 sequence reads: CASSYDSDEQYF. The CDR3, as DNA: TGCGCCAGCAGCTATGACTCCGACGAGCAGTACTTC. The variable domain in full, completed from reference TRBV5-1 and TRBJ2-7, reads KAGVTQTPRYLIKTRGQQVTLSCSPISGHRSVSWYQQTPGQGLQFLFEYFSETQRNKGNFPGRFSGRQFSNSRSEMNVSTLELGDSALYLCASSYDSDEQYFGPGTRLTVT.

This chain uses TRBV15 with TRBJ2-7, with D unresolved. V was clipped by 0 bases and J by 4 bases, with 13 bases between them. Germline-derived CDR1 and CDR2 are LNHNV and YYDKDF (reference sequence). The CDR3 has 15 residues. CDR3 sequence (DNA): TGTGCCACCAGCAGAGATCGGAATAACGCGTACGAGCAGTACTTC. Amino acids: CATSRDRNNAYEQYF.

The chain joins TRBV24-1 to TRBJ2-3, with TRBD1 identical over 9 bases. Looked up from germline, CDR1 is KGHDR and CDR2 is SFDVKD. V dropped 3 bases and J dropped 8; count of bases not matched to a gene: 5. The CDR3 sequence is 14 residues long. DNA for the CDR3: TGTGCCACCAGTGATCTGGACAGGGGCGGTACGCAGTATTTT. This gives the protein CATSDLDRGGTQYF.

This clonotype showed up just a few times. The chain uses TRBV4-1 and TRBJ1-4; no clear D gene. The ends were cut back, 0 bases at V and 4 bases at J, with 9 bases in the middle. Per germline, CDR1 MGHRA and CDR2 YSYEKL. The CDR3 totals 15 residues. The CDR3 nucleotides are TGCGCCAGCAGCCAAGACGGCAGGCTTAATGAAAAACTGTTTTTT. This gives the protein CASSQDGRLNEKLFF.

This clonotype showed up just a few times. The chain carries TRBV7-9 and TRBJ2-4; 8 bases line up with TRBD2. The CDR3 is 19 amino acids. Germline V gene lookup returns CDR1 SEHNR and CDR2 FQNEAQ (reference sequence). J was trimmed by 8 bases and V by 2 bases; bases with no gene match: 20. CDR3 nucleotides: TGTGCCAGCAGCTTATACGGCTCGGGAGCGGGGGATTGGGTAGACATTCAGTACTTC. Its protein product is CASSLYGSGAGDWVDIQYF.

The chain uses TRBV7-3 and TRBJ2-3, with unresolved D. V was shortened by 1 base and J by 4 bases, with 9 bases between the two germline ends. This CDR3 spans 14 amino acids. The V gene's germline CDR1 is SGHTA and CDR2 FQGTGA. The CDR3 is CASSLILPPDTQYF. CDR3 sequence (DNA): TGTGCCAGCAGCTTAATACTCCCGCCAGATACGCAGTATTTT.

This clonotype turned up a few times. The V gene is TRBV29-1, the J gene TRBJ2-7; tentative D call: TRBD1 (6 bases). CDR3 length equals 14 residues. Between the trimmed V and J ends, which lost 7 bases and 2 bases, there was a span of 18 bases. Per germline, CDR1 SQVTM and CDR2 ANQGSEA. The CDR3 DNA reads as TGCAGCGCTGATGACAGGCCCAAGACCTACGAGCAGTACTTC. It is translated as CSADDRPKTYEQYF.

This rearrangement joins TRBV16 to TRBJ1-5; D gene uncertain. Germline V lookup: CDR1 KGHSY, CDR2 FQNENV. The CDR3 totals 13 residues. The ends were cut back, 4 bases at V and 7 bases at J, with 11 bases in the middle. DNA of the CDR3: TGTGCCAGCAGCCCCTGGAGCGGGCAGCCCCAGCATTTT. Protein sequence: CASSPWSGQPQHF.

This chain uses TRBV5-1 with TRBJ2-4; a possible D gene is TRBD2 (5 bases). Gene TRBJ2-5 matches the end of the DNA better, so the J call may be wrong. Germline V gene sequence: CDR1 SGHRS, CDR2 YFSETQ. CDR3 size: 14 residues. In DNA form, the CDR3 reads TGCGCCAGCAGCCTACTGGAGGCCCAAGAGACCCAGTACTTC. Translating it yields CASSLLEAQETQYF.

The V call is TRBV4-3, the J call TRBJ2-1, with 7 positions matching TRBD2. This CDR3 region has 17 residues. Germline lookup yields CDR1 LGHNA and CDR2 YSLEER. V shed 3 bases and J 4 bases; nucleotides not matched to a gene: 12. For the CDR3, the DNA is TGCGCCAGCAGCCATCAGGTGGGGGGGTCTTCTTACAATGAGCAGTTCTTC. Its translation: CASSHQVGGSSYNEQFF.

J is TRBJ1-5 and V is TRBV24-1; no clear D. The germline V gene has CDR1 KGHDR and CDR2 SFDVKD. The ends were cut back, 5 bases at V and 1 base at J, with 14 bases in the middle. This CDR3 comprises 16 residues. CDR3 sequence (DNA): TGTGCCACCAGTGCCCCTCCGGACGGAAGCAATCAGCCCCAGCATTTT. Its translation: CATSAPPDGSNQPQHF.

This clonotype has just a few counts. The rearrangement links TRBV20-1 to TRBJ2-3, with TRBD1 identical over 9 bases. V lost 6 bases, J lost 4 bases, and 11 bases stayed unmatched. The CDR3 spans 15 residues. Per germline, CDR1 DFQATT and CDR2 SNEGSKA (reference sequence). Here the CDR3 DNA reads TGCAGTGCGGATGGGACAGGGTTTTCCGCAGATACGCAGTATTTT. Translating it yields CSADGTGFSADTQYF.

This clonotype was found a few times. This chain uses TRBV6-5 with TRBJ2-1; tentatively, D is TRBD2 (6 bases). Per the germline V gene, CDR1 is MNHEY and CDR2 is SVGAGI. This CDR3 is built from 14 residues. V was pared by 7 bases and J by 9 bases, with 19 bases between. The CDR3 coding sequence is TGTGCCAGCATGGAGGGGCTCCTCCGGGGTGAGCAGTTCTTC. Translated: CASMEGLLRGEQFF.

V usage is TRBV20-1 and J usage is TRBJ2-1; D remains unclear. The CDR3 is made up of 10 amino acids. Germline-derived CDR1 and CDR2 are DFQATT and SNEGSKA (reference sequence). V was shortened by 6 bases and J by 9 bases, with 9 bases between the two germline ends. Here the CDR3 DNA reads TGCAGTGCGAATGTCCGTGAGCAGTTCTTC. Protein: CSANVREQFF.

In this sample, this clonotype turned up a few times. The chain uses TRBV4-2 and TRBJ2-1; TRBD2 matches at 9 bases. The CDR3 spans 16 residues. Germline V gene sequence: CDR1 LGHNA, CDR2 YNFKEQ. After removal of 0 bases from V and 5 bases from J, the junction contained 5 bases not matched to a gene. The chain's CDR3 is CASSQDLAGKNNEQFF. The CDR3 DNA sequence: TGTGCCAGCAGCCAAGACCTAGCGGGGAAGAACAATGAGCAGTTCTTC.

CDR3 DNA: TGTGCCAGCAGTCACTGGACAGGGAGGGGAGTCTACGAGCAGTACTTC. Translation: CASSHWTGRGVYEQYF. The gene calls are TRBV27 and TRBJ2-7, with D maybe TRBD1 (8 bases). Germline CDR1 is MNHEY and CDR2 is SMNVEV (reference sequence). Trimming cost V 5 bases and J 3 bases, with 20 bases left between them. There are 16 residues in the CDR3.

The chain combines TRBV27 with TRBJ1-2; TRBD1 matches 8 bases. CDR3 length: 17 residues. From germline, CDR1 is MNHEY and CDR2 SMNVEV (reference sequence). Trimming removed 6 bases from V and 4 bases from J; junction bases left unmatched: 16. The CDR3 here is CASRAAQGATAFYGYTF. DNA for the CDR3: TGTGCCAGCAGAGCCGCCCAGGGGGCCACAGCCTTCTATGGCTACACCTTC.

The V and J genes are TRBV18 and TRBJ2-4; 9 nucleotides align to TRBD1. CDR3 length equals 15 residues. Germline V lookup: CDR1 KGHSH, CDR2 LQKENI. V was pared by 3 bases and J by 2 bases, with 2 bases of the junction left unmatched. Here the CDR3 DNA reads TGTGCCAGCTCACCTGGGACAGGGACCAAAAACATTCAGTACTTC. Translation gives CASSPGTGTKNIQYF.

This clonotype was detected ten times or more. The chain recombines TRBV20-1 with TRBJ1-2; possible D gene TRBD1, 6 bases. This CDR3 has 12 amino acids. Germline-derived CDR1 and CDR2 are DFQATT and SNEGSKA (reference sequence). The chain's CDR3 is CSASDRNYGYTF. The CDR3 nucleotides read TGCAGCGCTTCGGACAGAAACTATGGCTACACCTTC.

A word on this clonotype: Germline is not matched at one junction end, which may reflect a read error. The chain couples TRBV18 to TRBJ2-7; no definite D call. The CDR3 spans 12 residues. CDR1 is KGHSH, CDR2 LQKENI, per germline. This CDR3 is CASSPLDSEQYF. For the CDR3, the DNA is TGTGCCAGCTCACCACTGGATTCCGAGCAGTATTTC. The full variable domain, its missing parts supplied by reference TRBV18 and TRBJ2-7, is NAGVMQNPRHLVRRRGQEARLRCSPMKGHSHVYWYRQLPEEGLKFMVYLQKENIIDESGMPKERFSAEFPKEGPSILRIQQVVRGDSAAYFCASSPLDSEQYFGPGTRLTVT.

The rearrangement links TRBV4-2 to TRBJ2-2; 10 bases are a match to TRBD2. J was trimmed by 7 bases and V by 0 bases; bases with no gene match: 2. Germline CDR1 and CDR2: LGHNA and YNFKEQ. The CDR3 is made up of 15 amino acids. The CDR3 here is CASSQDGLAVGELFF. CDR3 sequence (DNA): TGTGCCAGCAGCCAAGATGGACTAGCGGTCGGGGAGCTGTTTTTT.

This clonotype was detected only a few times. The chain is built from TRBV11-2 and TRBJ2-3; D is unclear. Deletions cut 3 bases from V and 0 bases from J, with 13 bases between. This CDR3 spans 16 amino acids. Germline CDR1 reads SGHAT; CDR2 reads FQNNGV. CDR3 amino acids: CASSFGVIPSTDTQYF. DNA of the CDR3: TGTGCCAGCAGCTTTGGGGTCATACCTAGCACAGATACGCAGTATTTT.

The V call is TRBV7-8, the J call TRBJ1-1; D gene unclear. Deletions cut 2 bases from V and 10 bases from J, with 11 bases between. The CDR3 runs 12 residues. Germline V gene data show CDR1 as SGHVS and CDR2 as FQNEAQ. The CDR3 loop is CASSLPGSRAFF. In DNA form, the CDR3 reads TGTGCCAGCAGCTTACCAGGCAGCAGAGCTTTCTTT.

The V gene is TRBV2, the J gene TRBJ2-3; TRBD2 matches at 12 bases. Germline CDR1 and CDR2: SNHLY and FYNNEI. CDR3 size: 17 residues. V trimming: 2 bases; J trimming: 5 bases; junction bases outside the gene matches: 8. The CDR3 DNA is TGTGCCAGCAGTGAATTACCGCTACTAGCGGGGGGAGATACGCAGTATTTT. This gives the protein CASSELPLLAGGDTQYF.

The chain carries TRBV7-2 and TRBJ1-1, with D possibly being TRBD1 (6 bases). Trimming stripped 3 bases from V and 1 base from J, with 12 bases between. The CDR3 contains 15 residues. Germline V gene sequence: CDR1 SGHTA, CDR2 FQGNSA. The CDR3 DNA reads as TGTGCCAGCAGCTTCCTCGCCAGGGGGAACACTGAAGCTTTCTTT. It is translated as CASSFLARGNTEAFF.

The chain employs TRBV20-1 and TRBJ1-5, with a weak D call TRBD1 (5 bases). Looked up from germline, CDR1 is DFQATT and CDR2 is SNEGSKA (reference sequence). The CDR3 sequence is 14 residues long. V gave up 4 bases and J gave up 4 bases, with 14 bases separating them. The CDR3 DNA is TGCAGTGCTAACCGGGACTTACCTAATCAGCCCCAGCATTTT. Translating it yields CSANRDLPNQPQHF.